A selection of T cell receptor beta chains follows, all from one sample in a study of T cells in Graves' hyperthyroidism and ophthalmopathy. From the multiplex PCR reads, TCRdb called clonotypes with MiXCR, one entry per CDR3 protein. The data contain 400,000 or so distinct CDR3 sequences, nearly 15% of them singletons. The sample taken for sequencing was blood. The receptors stem from a woman aged 55-70 years with Graves' ophthalmopathy. The CDR3 runs from the conserved cysteine through the conserved F or W. D genes are given only for firm matches. Size values are once, few and many counts, or a class for expanded clones, and some rows have none.

clone_size: many
d_call: -
v_call: TRBV28
j_call: TRBJ2-4
cdr3_aa: CASSSRGTGRYIQYF
cdr3_nt: TGTGCCAGCAGTTCACGAGGGACCGGTAGATACATTCAGTACTTC

clone_size: -
d_call: TRBD2
v_call: TRBV24-1
j_call: TRBJ2-2
cdr3_aa: CATNSGVGTGELFF
cdr3_nt: TGTGCCACAAATAGCGGGGTTGGCACCGGGGAGCTGTTTTTT

clone_size: many
d_call: -
v_call: TRBV28
j_call: TRBJ2-3
cdr3_aa: CASSLGLTGLSTDTQYF
cdr3_nt: TGTGCCAGCAGTTTGGGTTTAACGGGCCTGAGCACAGATACGCAGTATTTT

clone_size: many
d_call: -
v_call: TRBV2
j_call: TRBJ2-3
cdr3_aa: CAIPGRDRGTDTQYF
cdr3_nt: TGTGCCATCCCCGGGAGGGACAGGGGCACAGATACGCAGTATTTT

clone_size: -
d_call: -
v_call: TRBV19
j_call: TRBJ2-2
cdr3_aa: CASSMGPNTGELFF
cdr3_nt: TGTGCCAGTAGTATGGGGCCGAACACCGGGGAGCTGTTTTTT

clone_size: few
d_call: -
v_call: TRBV20-1
j_call: TRBJ1-4
cdr3_aa: CSARDIEKLFF
cdr3_nt: TGCAGTGCTAGAGATATTGAAAAACTGTTTTTT

clone_size: few
d_call: TRBD2
v_call: TRBV18
j_call: TRBJ2-1
cdr3_aa: CASSPPGTSGNPYNEQFF
cdr3_nt: TGTGCCAGCTCACCACCGGGGACGAGCGGGAACCCCTACAATGAGCAGTTCTTC

clone_size: many
d_call: -
v_call: TRBV6-1
j_call: TRBJ2-7
cdr3_aa: CASSAVKRVTEQYF
cdr3_nt: TGTGCCAGCAGTGCCGTCAAGCGGGTTACCGAGCAGTACTTC

clone_size: many
d_call: -
v_call: TRBV20-1
j_call: TRBJ2-5
cdr3_aa: CSARDRWGAETQYF
cdr3_nt: TGCAGTGCTAGAGATCGATGGGGGGCCGAGACCCAGTACTTC

clone_size: many
d_call: -
v_call: TRBV28
j_call: TRBJ1-1
cdr3_aa: CASLGTANTEAFF
cdr3_nt: TGTGCCAGCCTTGGGACGGCTAACACTGAAGCTTTCTTT

clone_size: -
d_call: -
v_call: TRBV29-1
j_call: TRBJ2-1
cdr3_aa: CSVGGARYGEQFF
cdr3_nt: TGCAGCGTTGGCGGAGCACGGTACGGTGAGCAGTTCTTC

clone_size: many
d_call: -
v_call: TRBV5-1
j_call: TRBJ2-7
cdr3_aa: CASSTGDGPGYEQYF
cdr3_nt: TGCGCCAGCAGCACCGGGGACGGTCCGGGCTACGAGCAGTACTTC

clone_size: many
d_call: TRBD1
v_call: TRBV7-3
j_call: TRBJ2-3
cdr3_aa: CASSPRDRGPDTQYF
cdr3_nt: TGTGCCAGCAGCCCCCGGGACAGGGGACCAGATACGCAGTATTTT

clone_size: many
d_call: TRBD1
v_call: TRBV29-1
j_call: TRBJ2-7
cdr3_aa: CSGRTGDEQYF
cdr3_nt: TGCAGCGGAAGGACAGGGGACGAGCAGTACTTC

clone_size: many
d_call: -
v_call: TRBV20-1
j_call: TRBJ2-7
cdr3_aa: CSAQSGSPFEQYF
cdr3_nt: TGCAGTGCTCAAAGTGGGAGTCCCTTCGAGCAGTACTTC

clone_size: -
d_call: -
v_call: TRBV6-4
j_call: TRBJ2-1
cdr3_aa: CASSDRARGYNNEQFF
cdr3_nt: TGTGCCAGCAGTGACAGGGCCCGCGGGTACAACAATGAGCAGTTCTTC

clone_size: many
d_call: TRBD2
v_call: TRBV27
j_call: TRBJ2-3
cdr3_aa: CASSATGGPLDTQYF
cdr3_nt: TGTGCCAGCAGTGCGACGGGAGGGCCGTTGGATACGCAGTATTTT

clone_size: many
d_call: TRBD1
v_call: TRBV28
j_call: TRBJ1-5
cdr3_aa: CASSLGGRGNQPQHF
cdr3_nt: TGTGCCAGCAGTCTGGGCGGCAGGGGGAATCAGCCCCAGCATTTT

clone_size: -
d_call: -
v_call: TRBV6-1
j_call: TRBJ1-5
cdr3_aa: CASSDGHLQPQHF
cdr3_nt: TGTGCCAGCAGTGATGGACATCTCCAGCCCCAGCATTTT

clone_size: -
d_call: TRBD1
v_call: TRBV5-1
j_call: TRBJ2-1
cdr3_aa: CASSLPGQVRNEQFF
cdr3_nt: TGCGCCAGCAGCTTGCCGGGACAGGTTCGCAATGAGCAGTTCTTC